Listed below are T cell receptor beta chains from one sample, sequenced in a study of cytomegalovirus exposure and HLA in healthy donors. Clones were read by immunoSEQ multiplex PCR, and TCRdb kept only the in-frame ones, dropping some. Of 110,000 or so clones detected, roughly 84% appear once; the ten largest clones hold under 2.5%. The specimen was PBMCs. The receptors derive from a woman in her 30s in good health and CMV-seronegative. Both conserved end residues are part of each CDR3. Each record gives: D gene, V gene, J gene, clone size, CDR3 DNA, CDR3 protein. A D gene is named only where the DNA matches it firmly. For some rows the clone size is stated as once, few or many, or as a class when expanded; others skip it.

d_gene: TRBD1; v_gene: TRBV5-6; j_gene: TRBJ1-1; abundance: .; CDR3nt: TGTGCCAGCAGGGGACAGGGAGGGACTGAAGCTTTCTTT; CDR3aa: CASRGQGGTEAFF
d_gene: TRBD1; v_gene: TRBV11-1; j_gene: TRBJ1-1; abundance: .; CDR3nt: TGTGCCAGCAGCTTAGGACAGGGGAGGACTGAAGCTTTCTTT; CDR3aa: CASSLGQGRTEAFF
d_gene: TRBD1; v_gene: TRBV5-5; j_gene: TRBJ2-7; abundance: once; CDR3nt: TGTGCCAGCAGCTTGGCTCTGACAGGGAATGTTGAGCAGTACTTC; CDR3aa: CASSLALTGNVEQYF
d_gene: .; v_gene: TRBV6-6; j_gene: TRBJ1-2; abundance: .; CDR3nt: TGTGCCAGCAGCCCCGGAGCCGGTTATGGCTACACCTTC; CDR3aa: CASSPGAGYGYTF
d_gene: TRBD1; v_gene: TRBV7-8; j_gene: TRBJ1-2; abundance: medium-sized; CDR3nt: TGTGCCAGCAGTTTTACAGGGGATCGCGATGGCTACACCTTC; CDR3aa: CASSFTGDRDGYTF
d_gene: .; v_gene: TRBV7-9; j_gene: TRBJ2-5; abundance: .; CDR3nt: TGTGCCAGCAGCTTGTTCCTGAGGGAACAAGAGACCCAGTACTTC; CDR3aa: CASSLFLREQETQYF
d_gene: TRBD1; v_gene: TRBV4-3; j_gene: TRBJ1-2; abundance: few; CDR3nt: TGCGCCAGCAGCCAAGTACTTTCGGGGACAGCCGTTAATCGTGGCTACACCTTC; CDR3aa: CASSQVLSGTAVNRGYTF
d_gene: .; v_gene: TRBV14; j_gene: TRBJ2-5; abundance: .; CDR3nt: TGTGCCAGCAGCCTCGACACCTCTGGTGGGACCCAGTACTTC; CDR3aa: CASSLDTSGGTQYF
d_gene: TRBD1; v_gene: TRBV19; j_gene: TRBJ2-5; abundance: few; CDR3nt: TGTGCCAGTAGTAGGGGACAGGGGGAAGAGACCCAGTACTTC; CDR3aa: CASSRGQGEETQYF
d_gene: TRBD2; v_gene: TRBV6-6; j_gene: TRBJ2-3; abundance: .; CDR3nt: TGTGCCAGCTCGGGACTAGCGGGGGGGGCAGATACGCAGTATTTT; CDR3aa: CASSGLAGGADTQYF
d_gene: .; v_gene: TRBV19; j_gene: TRBJ2-3; abundance: .; CDR3nt: TGTGCCAGTAGTATCGTTCAGGGCACAGATACGCAGTATTTT; CDR3aa: CASSIVQGTDTQYF
d_gene: TRBD2; v_gene: TRBV25-1; j_gene: TRBJ2-3; abundance: .; CDR3nt: TGTGCCAGCAGTGAATGGGTAGCGGGCTATTCTACAGATACGCAGTATTTT; CDR3aa: CASSEWVAGYSTDTQYF
d_gene: .; v_gene: TRBV27; j_gene: TRBJ1-1; abundance: .; CDR3nt: TGTGCCAGCAGTCACCGACAGGACCCGAACACTGAAGCTTTCTTT; CDR3aa: CASSHRQDPNTEAFF
d_gene: .; v_gene: TRBV18; j_gene: TRBJ1-4; abundance: .; CDR3nt: TGTGCCAGCTCACCACCGATGGGGGGGAATGAAAAACTGTTTTTT; CDR3aa: CASSPPMGGNEKLFF
d_gene: TRBD2; v_gene: TRBV7-2; j_gene: TRBJ2-3; abundance: .; CDR3nt: TGTGCCAGCAGCTTCGCCGGACTAGCGTCTGATACGCAGTATTTT; CDR3aa: CASSFAGLASDTQYF
d_gene: TRBD1; v_gene: TRBV6-5; j_gene: TRBJ1-2; abundance: few; CDR3nt: TGTGCCAGCAGTAAGGGACAGGGCTATGGCTACACCTTC; CDR3aa: CASSKGQGYGYTF
d_gene: TRBD1; v_gene: TRBV7-6; j_gene: TRBJ1-1; abundance: .; CDR3nt: TGTGCCAGCAGCCCTCAGGGGGGACAGAACACTGAAGCTTTCTTT; CDR3aa: CASSPQGGQNTEAFF
d_gene: .; v_gene: TRBV7-3; j_gene: TRBJ1-5; abundance: few; CDR3nt: TGTGCCAGCAGCTTGGGGGGAGGTCAGCCCCAGCATTTT; CDR3aa: CASSLGGGQPQHF
d_gene: TRBD1; v_gene: TRBV4-1; j_gene: TRBJ1-4; abundance: .; CDR3nt: TGCGCCAGCAGCCAAGATCGACAGGGTTCTGAAAAACTGTTTTTT; CDR3aa: CASSQDRQGSEKLFF
d_gene: .; v_gene: TRBV9; j_gene: TRBJ2-3; abundance: .; CDR3nt: TGTGCCAGCAGCGTAGGCGGCGGGTGGACAGATACGCAGTATTTT; CDR3aa: CASSVGGGWTDTQYF
d_gene: TRBD1; v_gene: TRBV5-3; j_gene: TRBJ1-2; abundance: .; CDR3nt: TGTGCCAGAAGCTTTGACCCGACAGGGGCCTATGGCTACACCTTC; CDR3aa: CARSFDPTGAYGYTF
d_gene: TRBD1; v_gene: TRBV15; j_gene: TRBJ1-1; abundance: .; CDR3nt: TGTGCCACCAGAAGGGACAGCAACACTGAAGCTTTCTTT; CDR3aa: CATRRDSNTEAFF
d_gene: TRBD2; v_gene: TRBV5-4; j_gene: TRBJ2-7; abundance: .; CDR3nt: TGTGCCAGCAGCTTGGCAGTGGGGCTAGCGGGGGGCAGCTCCTACGAGCAGTACTTC; CDR3aa: CASSLAVGLAGGSSYEQYF
d_gene: TRBD1; v_gene: TRBV5-8; j_gene: TRBJ2-1; abundance: .; CDR3nt: TGTGCCAGCAGCCCCCGGACAGGGAGGTTCTTC; CDR3aa: CASSPRTGRFF
d_gene: TRBD2; v_gene: TRBV2; j_gene: TRBJ2-1; abundance: once; CDR3nt: TGTGCCAGCAGTTTTAGCGGGGGCCCTTACAATGAGCAGTTCTTC; CDR3aa: CASSFSGGPYNEQFF
d_gene: .; v_gene: TRBV4-1; j_gene: TRBJ2-3; abundance: .; CDR3nt: TGCGCCAGCAGCCAAGTTTTTCTAGCAACAGATACGCAGTATTTT; CDR3aa: CASSQVFLATDTQYF
d_gene: .; v_gene: TRBV6-5; j_gene: TRBJ2-3; abundance: .; CDR3nt: TGTGCCAGCAGGGCTAGCTCAGATACGCAGTATTTT; CDR3aa: CASRASSDTQYF
d_gene: TRBD1; v_gene: TRBV2; j_gene: TRBJ2-1; abundance: .; CDR3nt: TGTGCCAGCAGCCTAGGACAGGGGGGCTCCTACAATGAGCAGTTCTTC; CDR3aa: CASSLGQGGSYNEQFF
d_gene: TRBD1; v_gene: TRBV4-1; j_gene: TRBJ2-5; abundance: .; CDR3nt: TGCGCCAGCAGCCGCGACAGGGAAAGATCCCAAGAGACCCAGTACTTC; CDR3aa: CASSRDRERSQETQYF
d_gene: TRBD1; v_gene: TRBV6-1; j_gene: TRBJ1-4; abundance: .; CDR3nt: TGTGCCAGCAGTGAGGCGGACAGGTGGGGTAATGAAAAACTGTTTTTT; CDR3aa: CASSEADRWGNEKLFF
d_gene: TRBD1; v_gene: TRBV7-8; j_gene: TRBJ2-7; abundance: .; CDR3nt: TGTGCCAGCAGCCCACAGGGGGCTCGGTACGAGCAGTACTTC; CDR3aa: CASSPQGARYEQYF
d_gene: .; v_gene: TRBV7-2; j_gene: TRBJ2-2; abundance: .; CDR3nt: TGTGCCAGCAGCTTAGGAGCTTCAACCGGGGAGCTGTTTTTT; CDR3aa: CASSLGASTGELFF
d_gene: .; v_gene: TRBV7-2; j_gene: TRBJ1-6; abundance: .; CDR3nt: TGTGCCAGCAGCTTAGTCCCCGCGGACAGAGGCAATTCACCCCTCCACTTT; CDR3aa: CASSLVPADRGNSPLHF
d_gene: .; v_gene: TRBV30; j_gene: TRBJ1-4; abundance: once; CDR3nt: TGTGCTCGCGGCCTCCCAGGGGAAAAACTGTTTTTT; CDR3aa: CARGLPGEKLFF
d_gene: TRBD2; v_gene: TRBV5-6; j_gene: TRBJ2-5; abundance: .; CDR3nt: TGTGCCAGCAGCTTGGCTTTAGCGGGGGGGACCCAGTACTTC; CDR3aa: CASSLALAGGTQYF
d_gene: .; v_gene: TRBV30; j_gene: TRBJ2-3; abundance: many; CDR3nt: TGTGCCTGGACCTTGAGCACAGATACGCAGTATTTT; CDR3aa: CAWTLSTDTQYF
d_gene: .; v_gene: TRBV4-3; j_gene: TRBJ1-2; abundance: .; CDR3nt: TGCGCCAGCAGCCAAGGGGGGGGGCTGTACGGCTACACCTTC; CDR3aa: CASSQGGGLYGYTF
d_gene: TRBD2; v_gene: TRBV10-3; j_gene: TRBJ2-5; abundance: .; CDR3nt: TGTGCCATCCTCCGTGAAAGGGGCGGGGGGGCCGAAGAGACCCAGTACTTC; CDR3aa: CAILRERGGGAEETQYF
d_gene: TRBD2; v_gene: TRBV6-1; j_gene: TRBJ2-3; abundance: .; CDR3nt: TGTGCCAGCAGTGGGACTAGCGGGGGGGCAGATACGCAGTATTTT; CDR3aa: CASSGTSGGADTQYF
d_gene: TRBD1; v_gene: TRBV15; j_gene: TRBJ2-2; abundance: .; CDR3nt: TGTGCCACCAGCCCGGGACAGAAGACCGGGGAGCTGTTTTTT; CDR3aa: CATSPGQKTGELFF